This TCR beta chain was retrieved from a study of CD8 T cells in Susac syndrome. With random hexamers, reverse transcription was performed on about 0.5 to 1 ug of RNA. Each CDR3 protein is one row after TCRdb ran MiXCR on the immunoSEQ multiplex PCR reads. Among around 270,000 distinct CDR3 sequences listed, roughly 90% were seen once. Sequencing targeted TCR beta in blood CD8+ and CD4+ T cells. This CDR3 has 15 residues. Germline V lookup: CDR1 SGDLS, CDR2 YYNGEE. V lost 3 bases, J lost 2 bases, and 5 bases stayed unmatched. This TCR was recovered from a human donor with multiple sclerosis. The chain employs TRBV9 and TRBJ2-7, with 10 bases identical to TRBD2. The source material was CD8+ T cells from PBMCs. This CDR3 is CASSESGGAAYEQYF. The CDR3 DNA reads as TGTGCCAGCAGCGAAAGCGGGGGGGCCGCCTACGAGCAGTACTTC.